This T cell receptor (beta chain) was captured by sequencing in a study of blood T cell repertoires in COVID-19. One Seattle source followed patients from active infection through their disease course. Under the authors' procedure: Estimates of nucleated cell counts were drawn from the amplification of reference gene primers. Libraries were prepared by immunoSEQ multiplex PCR; TCRdb keeps only in-frame clonotypes and omits some of them. V, J and clone size derive from that table, while D and trimming were established from the DNA sequence. The sample lists 97,000 or so clones; 75% to 90% were seen once. This CDR3 spans 18 amino acids.

This sequence was found in a woman in her forties or fifties with COVID-19, enrolled during active disease. The rearrangement uses TRBV21-1 and TRBJ2-3; the D call of TRBD2 is as the table states it, not checked on the DNA. TRBV21-1 is noted as a pseudogene. Source material: peripheral blood. CDR3 amino acids: CASSDYVFSGGCTDTQYF. As DNA, the CDR3 is TGTGCCAGCAGCGATTATGTCTTTAGCGGGGGGTGCACAGATACGCAGTATTTT.